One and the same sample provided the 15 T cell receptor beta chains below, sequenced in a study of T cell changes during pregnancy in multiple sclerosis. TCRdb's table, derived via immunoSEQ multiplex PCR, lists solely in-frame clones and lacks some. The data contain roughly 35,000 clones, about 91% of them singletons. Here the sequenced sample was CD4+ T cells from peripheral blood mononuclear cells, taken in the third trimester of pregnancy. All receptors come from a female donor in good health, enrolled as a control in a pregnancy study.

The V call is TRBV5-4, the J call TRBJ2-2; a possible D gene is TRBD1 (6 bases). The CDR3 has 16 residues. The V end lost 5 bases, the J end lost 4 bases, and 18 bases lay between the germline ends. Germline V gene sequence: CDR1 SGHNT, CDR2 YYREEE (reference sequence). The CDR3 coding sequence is TGTGCCAGCAGTTCCGGGACAACAAGATCCACCGGGGAGCTGTTTTTT. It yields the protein CASSSGTTRSTGELFF.

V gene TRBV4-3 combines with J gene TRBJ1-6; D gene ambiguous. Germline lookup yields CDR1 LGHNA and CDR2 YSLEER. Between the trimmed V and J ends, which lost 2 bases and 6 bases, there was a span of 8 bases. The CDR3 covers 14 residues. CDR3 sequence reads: CASSQSLSNSPLHF. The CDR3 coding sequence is TGCGCCAGCAGCCAAAGCCTTTCTAATTCACCCCTCCACTTT.

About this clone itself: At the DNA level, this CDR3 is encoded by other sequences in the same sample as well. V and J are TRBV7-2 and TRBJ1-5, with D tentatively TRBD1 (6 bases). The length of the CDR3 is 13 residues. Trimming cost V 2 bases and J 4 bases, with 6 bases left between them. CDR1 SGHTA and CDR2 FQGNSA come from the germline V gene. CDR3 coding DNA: TGTGCCAGCAGCTTAAGGGGGAATCAGCCCCAGCATTTT. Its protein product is CASSLRGNQPQHF. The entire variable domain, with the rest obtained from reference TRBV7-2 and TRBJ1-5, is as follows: GAGVSQSPSNKVTEKGKDVELRCDPISGHTALYWYRQSLGQGLEFLIYFQGNSAPDKSGLPSDRFSAERTGGSVSTLTIQRTQQEDSAVYLCASSLRGNQPQHFGDGTRLSIL.

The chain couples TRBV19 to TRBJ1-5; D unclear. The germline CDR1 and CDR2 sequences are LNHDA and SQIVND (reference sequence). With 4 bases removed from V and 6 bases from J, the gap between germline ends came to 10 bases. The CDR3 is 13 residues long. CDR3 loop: CASSRTAGQPQHF. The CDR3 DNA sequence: TGTGCCAGTAGTAGAACAGCCGGTCAGCCCCAGCATTTT.

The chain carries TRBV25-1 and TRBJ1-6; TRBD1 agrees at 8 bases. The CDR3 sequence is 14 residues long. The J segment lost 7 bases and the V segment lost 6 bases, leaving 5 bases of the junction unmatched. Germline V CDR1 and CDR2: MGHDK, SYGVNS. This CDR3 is CASRPDRANSPLHF. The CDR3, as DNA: TGTGCCAGCAGGCCGGACAGGGCGAATTCACCCCTCCACTTT.

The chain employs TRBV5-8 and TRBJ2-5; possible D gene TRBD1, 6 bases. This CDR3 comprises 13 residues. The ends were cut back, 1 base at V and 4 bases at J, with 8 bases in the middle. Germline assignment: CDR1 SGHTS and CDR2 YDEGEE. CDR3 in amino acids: CASSLTGRETQYF. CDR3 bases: TGTGCCAGCAGCTTGACAGGGCGAGAGACCCAGTACTTC.

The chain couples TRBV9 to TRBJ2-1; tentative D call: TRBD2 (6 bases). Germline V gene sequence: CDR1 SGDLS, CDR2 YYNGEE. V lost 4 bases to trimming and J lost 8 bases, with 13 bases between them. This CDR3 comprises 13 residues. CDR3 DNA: TGTGCCAGCAGCTCCGAGCGGGCGTATGAGCAGTTCTTC. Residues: CASSSERAYEQFF.

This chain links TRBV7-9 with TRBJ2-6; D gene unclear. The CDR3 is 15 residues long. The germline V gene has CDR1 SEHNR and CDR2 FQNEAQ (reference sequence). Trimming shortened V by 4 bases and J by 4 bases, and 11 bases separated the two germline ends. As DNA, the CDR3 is TGTGCCAGCAGCTCCTGGGCTTCAGGGGCCAACGTCCTGACTTTC. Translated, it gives CASSSWASGANVLTF. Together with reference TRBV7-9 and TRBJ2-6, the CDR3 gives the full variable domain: DTGVSQNPRHKITKRGQNVTFRCDPISEHNRLYWYRQTLGQGPEFLTYFQNEAQLEKSRLLSDRFSAERPKGSFSTLEIQRTEQGDSAMYLCASSSWASGANVLTFGAGSRLTVL.

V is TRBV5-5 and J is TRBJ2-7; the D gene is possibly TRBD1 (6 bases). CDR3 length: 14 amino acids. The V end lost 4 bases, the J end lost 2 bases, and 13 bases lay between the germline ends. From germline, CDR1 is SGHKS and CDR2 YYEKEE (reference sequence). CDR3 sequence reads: CASSITGTTYEQYF. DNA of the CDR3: TGTGCCAGCAGCATAACCGGGACAACCTACGAGCAGTACTTC.

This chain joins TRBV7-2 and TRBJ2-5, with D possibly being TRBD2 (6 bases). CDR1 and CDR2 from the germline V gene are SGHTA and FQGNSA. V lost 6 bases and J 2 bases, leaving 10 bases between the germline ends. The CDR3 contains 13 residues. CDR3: CASRVAAQETQYF. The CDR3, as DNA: TGTGCCAGCAGGGTAGCGGCACAAGAGACCCAGTACTTC.

In nucleotides, the CDR3 is TGTGCCAGCAGCCCAACCCCCGGACAGGGTGGCGGAAACACCATATATTTT. Protein product: CASSPTPGQGGGNTIYF. The V and J genes are TRBV7-8 and TRBJ1-3, with TRBD1 matching over 8 bases. Germline CDR1 is SGHVS and CDR2 is FQNEAQ. The CDR3 has 17 amino acids. V was pared by 5 bases and J by 4 bases, with 13 bases of the junction left unmatched.

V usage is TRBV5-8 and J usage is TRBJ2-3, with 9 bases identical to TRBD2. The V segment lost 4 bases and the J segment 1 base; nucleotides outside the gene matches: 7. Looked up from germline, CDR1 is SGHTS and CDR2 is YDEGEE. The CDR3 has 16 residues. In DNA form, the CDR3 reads TGTGCCAGCAGCCCCCGACTAGCGGCGCGCACAGATACGCAGTATTTT. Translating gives CASSPRLAARTDTQYF.

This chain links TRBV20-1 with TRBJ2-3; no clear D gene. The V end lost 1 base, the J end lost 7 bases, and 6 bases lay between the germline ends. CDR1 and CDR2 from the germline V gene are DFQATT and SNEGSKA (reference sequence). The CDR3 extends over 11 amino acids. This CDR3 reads CSARAFNTQYF. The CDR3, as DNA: TGCAGTGCTAGAGCCTTTAATACGCAGTATTTT.

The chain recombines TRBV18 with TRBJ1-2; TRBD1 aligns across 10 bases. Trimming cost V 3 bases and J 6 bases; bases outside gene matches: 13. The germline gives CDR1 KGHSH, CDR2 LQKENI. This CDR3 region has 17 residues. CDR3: CASSPSTTGTGVHGYTF. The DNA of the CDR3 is TGTGCCAGCTCACCCTCTACGACCGGGACAGGGGTGCATGGCTACACCTTC.

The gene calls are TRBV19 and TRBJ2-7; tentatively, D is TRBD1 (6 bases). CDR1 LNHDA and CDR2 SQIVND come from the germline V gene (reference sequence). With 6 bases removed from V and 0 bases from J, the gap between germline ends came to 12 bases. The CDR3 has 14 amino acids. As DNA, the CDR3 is TGTGCCAGTAGCTCGGACAGAAGCTCCTACGAGCAGTACTTC. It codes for CASSSDRSSYEQYF.